A single TCR beta chain is shown here with its context. This sample is drawn from a study of blood T cell repertoires in COVID-19. About the research overall: The United States, Italy and Spain supplied acute and convalescent COVID-19 samples. From T cells, B-cell-depleted T cells, or PBMCs came the material, which was cDNA or gDNA.

Authors' processing steps: Nucleated cell counts were estimated from reference gene primer amplification. Clones were sequenced by immunoSEQ multiplex PCR, and TCRdb holds only the in-frame ones, with some missing. That table supplies the V and J calls and clone size; D and trimming were determined from the DNA. Of more than 200,000 clones listed, 65% to 90% were seen once; the top ten hold over 1.5%. CDR1 ENHRY and CDR2 SYGVKD come from the germline V gene. This CDR3 contains 13 residues. Trimming left V 2 bases short and J 3 bases short, with 5 bases between. This receptor was identified in a man between 25 and 39 years old with active or convalescent COVID-19. Sequenced: peripheral blood. The V and J genes are TRBV10-3 and TRBJ1-5, with unresolved D. This CDR3 is CAISEDTNQPQHF. The CDR3 DNA reads TGTGCCATCAGTGAGGACACCAATCAGCCCCAGCATTTT.